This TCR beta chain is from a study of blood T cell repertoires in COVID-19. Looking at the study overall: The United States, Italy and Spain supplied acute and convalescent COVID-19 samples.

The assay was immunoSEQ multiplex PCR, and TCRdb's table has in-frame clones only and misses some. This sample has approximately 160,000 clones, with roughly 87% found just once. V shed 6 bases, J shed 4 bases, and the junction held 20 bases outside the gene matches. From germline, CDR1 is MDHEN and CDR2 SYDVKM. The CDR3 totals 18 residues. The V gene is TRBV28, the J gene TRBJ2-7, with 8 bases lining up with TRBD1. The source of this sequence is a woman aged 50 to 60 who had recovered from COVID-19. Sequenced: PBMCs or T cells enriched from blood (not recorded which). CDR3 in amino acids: CASRRRWDRFQPIYEQYF. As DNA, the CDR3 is TGTGCCAGCAGGCGGCGTTGGGACAGGTTCCAACCTATTTACGAGCAGTACTTC.